The clone carrying this TCR beta chain was detected only once. The use of previously described methods and listed TCR primers produced the bulk TCR libraries. TCRdb ran MiXCR on the PCR reads and lists one entry per CDR3 protein. The repertoire holds a few hundred thousand distinct CDR3 sequences, with roughly a quarter as singletons. This sample stems from a study of molecular identifiers for immune sequencing clone quantification. Germline CDR1 is SEHNR and CDR2 is FQNEAQ (reference sequence). The CDR3 has 15 amino acids. V lost 1 base, J lost 3 bases, and 12 bases lay in between. The clonotype comes from a human donor in good health. Some libraries in this study had Jurkat cell RNA spiked in. Sample: naive CD8+ T cells from blood, with Jurkat cell RNA spiked in. Subset indicated: FACS-sorted CD8+CD4-CCR7+CD45RA+ naive T cells. The chain carries TRBV7-9 and TRBJ1-2, with a weak D call TRBD1 (6 bases). In nucleotides, the CDR3 is TGTGCCAGCAGCTTAGTAGGACAGTTATACTATGGCTACACCTTC. It translates to CASSLVGQLYYGYTF.